The rows below give T cell receptor beta chains drawn from one sample of a study of blood T cell repertoires in COVID-19. Measured with immunoSEQ multiplex PCR; TCRdb has only the in-frame clones, and not every one. Of around 70,000 clones listed, nearly 85% were seen once; the top ten hold roughly 1.9%. Sequenced sample: peripheral blood. These receptors all stem from a woman aged 55-75 years with acute or convalescent COVID-19. Both conserved end residues are part of each CDR3. Each record gives: V gene, J gene, clone size, CDR3 protein. Some rows have no size entry. The others give once, few or many, or a class for an expanded clone.

V: TRBV28
J: TRBJ1-3
size: .
CDR3: CASVGGAPGNTIYF

V: TRBV5-6
J: TRBJ1-1
size: .
CDR3: CASSSGWTEAFF

V: TRBV10-1
J: TRBJ2-1
size: .
CDR3: CASSPSGGYNEQFF

V: TRBV20-1
J: TRBJ2-7
size: .
CDR3: CSASSTTNSYEQYF

V: TRBV7-6
J: TRBJ1-1
size: .
CDR3: CASSPGQNTEAFF

V: TRBV25-1
J: TRBJ1-2
size: .
CDR3: CASSESGGYGGYTF

V: TRBV4-2
J: TRBJ2-1
size: .
CDR3: CASSQAQGRLDEQFF

V: TRBV6-5
J: TRBJ2-1
size: once
CDR3: CASSLSAGGPSEQFF

V: TRBV14
J: TRBJ2-7
size: .
CDR3: CASSQGLTASSYEQYF

V: TRBV28
J: TRBJ2-3
size: .
CDR3: CASSNNRDTQYF

V: TRBV12-3/TRBV12-4
J: TRBJ2-1
size: .
CDR3: CASSLTSGTEQFF

V: TRBV5-4
J: TRBJ2-4
size: .
CDR3: CASSSGTGGKNIQYF

V: TRBV18
J: TRBJ1-1
size: few
CDR3: CASSPLGQGALNTEAFF

V: TRBV6-1
J: TRBJ2-1
size: .
CDR3: CASSEGTAGYNEQFF

V: TRBV5-6
J: TRBJ2-5
size: .
CDR3: CASSYRGETQYF

V: TRBV27
J: TRBJ2-7
size: .
CDR3: CASSPRTGENEQYF

V: TRBV29-1
J: TRBJ2-5
size: once
CDR3: CSVGQQETQYF

V: TRBV5-6
J: TRBJ2-3
size: .
CDR3: CASNNRASTDTQYF

V: TRBV11-2
J: TRBJ2-5
size: .
CDR3: CASSLGSNNFQETQYF

V: TRBV4-2
J: TRBJ2-2
size: once
CDR3: CASSQEAREITGELFF

V: TRBV19
J: TRBJ1-1
size: .
CDR3: CASSSTGDTEAFF

V: TRBV30
J: TRBJ2-7
size: .
CDR3: CAWSSGGSSYEQYF

V: TRBV6-6
J: TRBJ1-2
size: .
CDR3: CASSYPGNYGYTF

V: TRBV5-1
J: TRBJ2-1
size: .
CDR3: CASSPITSYNEQFF

V: TRBV10-3
J: TRBJ2-3
size: .
CDR3: CAISYGGGATDTQYF

V: TRBV14
J: TRBJ1-3
size: .
CDR3: CASSHLQGVTIYF

V: TRBV10-3
J: TRBJ2-1
size: .
CDR3: CAIRVSRDYTYNEQFF

V: TRBV27
J: TRBJ2-5
size: .
CDR3: CASSRNSGQLKETQYF

V: TRBV6-5
J: TRBJ2-5
size: .
CDR3: CASSYRGGEETQYF

V: TRBV5-1
J: TRBJ1-4
size: .
CDR3: CASQKDNGYEKLFF

V: TRBV28
J: TRBJ2-2
size: .
CDR3: CASRDRNTGELFF

V: TRBV19
J: TRBJ2-5
size: .
CDR3: CASSTGLLGTQYF

V: TRBV6-2/TRBV6-3
J: TRBJ1-1
size: .
CDR3: CASSYFAGRVDTEAFF

V: TRBV24-1
J: TRBJ2-2
size: few
CDR3: CATSDPDRGRAGELFF

V: TRBV7-2
J: TRBJ1-2
size: once
CDR3: CASSLRQGDYGYTF